Below, 11 T cell receptor beta chains from the same sample are listed, as sequenced in a study of T cells in Graves' hyperthyroidism and ophthalmopathy. Template material for amplifying TCR beta CDR3 regions consisted of RNA transcripts. An initial round of RT-PCR targeting the TCR CDR3 relied on the HTBI primer set. TCRdb recomputed calls from the multiplex PCR reads with MiXCR, one row per CDR3 protein. The sample shows 470,000 or so distinct CDR3 sequences, around 21% of them seen only once. Sequenced sample: blood. These receptors all come from a man younger than 30 with Graves' hyperthyroidism.

This rearrangement joins TRBV5-1 to TRBJ2-7; maybe TRBD2 (6 bases). The V gene's germline CDR1 is SGHRS and CDR2 YFSETQ. The CDR3 totals 15 residues. The V gene lost 2 bases and the J gene lost 2 bases, with 14 bases spanning the gap. Here the CDR3 reads CASSFAGGRTYEQYF. For the CDR3, the DNA is TGCGCCAGCAGCTTTGCCGGGGGTCGAACCTACGAGCAGTACTTC.

In this sample, this clonotype turned up many times. The chain combines TRBV12-3 or TRBV12-4 with TRBJ1-3; no clear D gene. This CDR3 is built from 15 residues. Trimming removed 7 bases from V and 7 bases from J, with 20 bases in between. The CDR3 sequence is CASTFRATGENTIYF. The CDR3, as DNA: TGTGCCAGCACCTTTAGGGCCACCGGAGAGAACACCATATATTTT.

The table lists this clonotype with many counts. This chain uses TRBV6-2 or TRBV6-3 with TRBJ1-2; the match to TRBD1 covers 10 bases. The V segment lost 5 bases and the J segment 5 bases; nucleotides outside the gene matches: 8. The germline V gene encodes CDR1 MNHEY and CDR2 SVGEGT. This CDR3 has 15 residues. CDR3 amino acids: CASSLYWTGGYGYTF. In DNA form, the CDR3 reads TGTGCCAGCAGTCTCTATTGGACAGGGGGTTATGGCTACACCTTC.

This clonotype was detected many times. The chain carries TRBV11-2 and TRBJ2-7; no firm D call. The germline CDR1 and CDR2 sequences are SGHAT and FQNNGV. V lost 1 base to trimming and J lost 6 bases, with 7 bases between them. The CDR3 covers 12 residues. CDR3 nucleotides: TGTGCCAGCAGCTTAGTAGACGGCGAGCAGTACTTC. Protein sequence: CASSLVDGEQYF.

The sample holds many counts of this clonotype. DNA for the CDR3: TGTGCCAGCAGTGTCCCAACCTCCGGAGCTTTCTTT. As protein: CASSVPTSGAFF. The genes are TRBV28 and TRBJ1-1; D is ambiguous. This CDR3 spans 12 amino acids. From germline, CDR1 is MDHEN and CDR2 SYDVKM. V lost 5 bases and J lost 10, with 14 bases in between.

This clonotype was seen at least ten times. The chain links TRBV6-1 to TRBJ1-5; TRBD1 matches at 9 bases. The length of the CDR3 is 15 residues. Looked up from germline, CDR1 is MNHNS and CDR2 is SASEGT. With 3 bases clipped from V and 6 bases from J, the junction kept 6 bases outside the gene matches. The CDR3 protein is CASSETQGAIQPQHF. The CDR3 DNA follows: TGTGCCAGCAGTGAGACACAGGGGGCGATTCAGCCCCAGCATTTT.

This clonotype showed up many times. The chain employs TRBV6-1 and TRBJ2-5; D tentatively fits TRBD1 or TRBD2 (5 bases each). Germline loops: CDR1 MNHNS, CDR2 SASEGT. The CDR3 length is 13 residues. Between the trimmed V and J ends, which lost 3 bases and 5 bases, there was a span of 10 bases. Here the CDR3 DNA reads TGTGCCAGCAGTGACAGGGAGAGGGAGACCCAGTACTTC. This sequence encodes CASSDRERETQYF.

This clonotype came up a few times. V is TRBV4-2 and J is TRBJ2-5; 8 bases map to TRBD2. This CDR3 contains 17 residues. V shed 0 bases and J 1 base; nucleotides not matched to a gene: 7. Germline CDR1 LGHNA, CDR2 YNFKEQ. The CDR3 loop is CASSQDGGGGFQETQYF. The DNA for the CDR3 is TGTGCCAGCAGCCAAGATGGTGGCGGGGGGTTCCAAGAGACCCAGTACTTC.

The chain recombines TRBV18 with TRBJ1-1; D perhaps matches TRBD1 (5 bases). The CDR3 has 15 residues. Between the trimmed V and J ends, which lost 4 bases and 0 bases, there was a span of 12 bases. CDR1 KGHSH and CDR2 LQKENI come from the germline V gene. The CDR3 spells CASSRGRPMNTEAFF. For the CDR3, the DNA is TGTGCCAGCTCACGGGGCAGACCCATGAACACTGAAGCTTTCTTT.

This clonotype has at least ten counts. The V call is TRBV12-3 or TRBV12-4, the J call TRBJ2-5; 7 bases agree with TRBD1. CDR3 size: 15 residues. Trimming at V came to 3 bases and at J to 1 base, leaving 5 bases not matched to a gene. The CDR3 region is CASSFGDSSQETQYF. Here the CDR3 DNA reads TGTGCCAGCAGTTTTGGGGACAGCTCCCAAGAGACCCAGTACTTC.

This clonotype has a count of ten or more. The genes are TRBV12-3 or TRBV12-4 and TRBJ2-7, with D possibly being TRBD2 (6 bases). This CDR3 has 16 amino acids. V gave up 0 bases and J gave up 1 base, with 13 bases separating them. For the CDR3, the DNA is TGTGCCAGCAGTTTAGCGCGCGGGGCTTTTTCCTACGAGCAGTACTTC. Translating gives CASSLARGAFSYEQYF.